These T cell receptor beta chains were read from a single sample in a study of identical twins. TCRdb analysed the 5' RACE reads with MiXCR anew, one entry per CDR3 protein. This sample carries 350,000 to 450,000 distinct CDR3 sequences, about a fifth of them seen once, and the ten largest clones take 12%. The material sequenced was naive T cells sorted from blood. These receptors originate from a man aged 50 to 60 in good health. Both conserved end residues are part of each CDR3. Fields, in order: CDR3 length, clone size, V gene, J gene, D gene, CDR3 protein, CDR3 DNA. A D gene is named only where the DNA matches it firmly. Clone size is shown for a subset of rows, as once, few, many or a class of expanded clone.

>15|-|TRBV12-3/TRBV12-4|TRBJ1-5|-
CASSLAGASHQPQHF
TGTGCCAGCAGTTTAGCAGGGGCAAGTCATCAGCCCCAGCATTTT
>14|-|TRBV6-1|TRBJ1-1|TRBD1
CASSARTGGIGAFF
TGTGCCAGCAGTGCAAGGACAGGGGGGATAGGAGCTTTCTTT
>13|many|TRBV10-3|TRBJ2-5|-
CAISEGRQETQYF
TGTGCCATCAGTGAGGGCAGACAAGAGACCCAGTACTTC
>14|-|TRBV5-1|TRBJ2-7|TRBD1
CASSRPGQGSEQYF
TGCGCCAGCAGTCGGCCGGGACAGGGCTCCGAGCAGTACTTC
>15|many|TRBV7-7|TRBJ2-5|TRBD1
CASSPTGGVQETQYF
TGTGCCAGCAGCCCGACAGGGGGGGTCCAAGAGACCCAGTACTTC
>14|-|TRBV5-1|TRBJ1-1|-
CASSLAAAGAEAFF
TGCGCCAGCAGCTTGGCTGCAGCGGGCGCTGAAGCTTTCTTT
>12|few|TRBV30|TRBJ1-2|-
CAWSTIGGGYTF
TGTGCCTGGAGTACAATCGGGGGGGGCTACACCTTC
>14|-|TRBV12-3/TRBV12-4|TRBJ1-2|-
CASSLGQGLYGYTF
TGTGCCAGCAGTCTGGGACAAGGCCTCTATGGCTACACCTTC
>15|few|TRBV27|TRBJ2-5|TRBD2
CASSSPLSGGKTQYF
TGTGCCAGCAGTTCCCCCCTTAGCGGGGGCAAGACCCAGTACTTC
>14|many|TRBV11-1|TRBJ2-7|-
CASSTRQELYEQYF
TGTGCCAGCAGCACTCGACAGGAACTCTACGAGCAGTACTTC
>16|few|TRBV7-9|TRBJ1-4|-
CASSHWRLATNEKLFF
TGTGCCAGCAGCCATTGGAGACTAGCAACTAATGAAAAACTGTTTTTT
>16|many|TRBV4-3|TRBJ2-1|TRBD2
CASSQDGGRTYNEQFF
TGCGCCAGCAGCCAAGACGGCGGGAGGACCTACAATGAGCAGTTCTTC
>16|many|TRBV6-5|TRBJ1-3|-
CASSSGWRSSGNTIYF
TGTGCCAGCAGTTCGGGGTGGCGGTCCTCTGGAAACACCATATATTTT
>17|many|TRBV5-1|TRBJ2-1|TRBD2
CASSVWTSGGLYNEQFF
TGCGCCAGCAGCGTATGGACTAGCGGGGGGCTTTACAATGAGCAGTTCTTC
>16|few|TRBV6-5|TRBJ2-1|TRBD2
CASSYSGTSYVNEQFF
TGTGCCAGCAGTTACTCTGGGACTAGCTATGTCAATGAGCAGTTCTTC
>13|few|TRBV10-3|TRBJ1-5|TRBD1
CAISGNRGQPQHF
TGTGCCATCAGTGGAAACAGGGGCCAGCCCCAGCATTTT
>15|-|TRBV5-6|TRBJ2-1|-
CASSRSTSSYNEQFF
TGTGCCAGCAGTAGGAGTACCAGCTCCTACAATGAGCAGTTCTTC